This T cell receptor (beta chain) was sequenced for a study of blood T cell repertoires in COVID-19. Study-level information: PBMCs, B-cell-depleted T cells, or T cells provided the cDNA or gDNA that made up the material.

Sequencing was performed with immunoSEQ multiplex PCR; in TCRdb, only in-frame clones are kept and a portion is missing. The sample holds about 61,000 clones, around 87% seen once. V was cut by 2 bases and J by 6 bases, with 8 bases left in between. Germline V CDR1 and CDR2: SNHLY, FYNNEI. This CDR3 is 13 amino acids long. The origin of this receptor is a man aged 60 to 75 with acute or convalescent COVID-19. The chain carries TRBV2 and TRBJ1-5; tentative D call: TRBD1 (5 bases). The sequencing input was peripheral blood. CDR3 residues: CASSEWGVQPQHF. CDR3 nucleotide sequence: TGTGCCAGCAGTGAATGGGGGGTTCAGCCCCAGCATTTT.